These 18 T cell receptor beta chains originate from one sample sequenced in a study of spatial heterogeneity in lung cancer. Regarding time point: sample taken at primary tumor resection. Unsorted tumor, nontumor lung tissue or cryopreserved PBMC supplied the whole RNA. TCRdb processed the 5' RACE reads anew with MiXCR; each CDR3 protein has one entry. There are about 75,000 distinct CDR3 sequences in the sample; approximately 12% occur only once, and about 7.1% lies in the top ten. The sequencing used PBMCs, collected at surgery. Receptors originate from a male donor with early-stage non-small cell lung cancer.

CDR3 loop: CASSVTTGNTIYF. CDR3 nucleotide sequence: TGTGCCAGCAGCGTGACAACCGGAAACACCATATATTTT. The chain recombines TRBV5-4 with TRBJ1-3; D gene unclear. Germline V gene data show CDR1 as SGHNT and CDR2 as YYREEE (reference sequence). The V end was cut by 4 bases, the J end by 4 bases, with 9 bases between. This CDR3 has 13 residues.

This chain connects TRBV2 to TRBJ1-1; 8 nucleotides line up with TRBD1. The germline V gene has CDR1 SNHLY and CDR2 FYNNEI. The CDR3 runs 15 residues. Trimming cost V 5 bases and J 5 bases; bases outside gene matches: 10. The CDR3 sequence: CASSQQGARGTEAFF. The CDR3 DNA is TGTGCCAGCAGTCAGCAGGGGGCGCGAGGTACTGAAGCTTTCTTT.

The chain recombines TRBV11-2 with TRBJ2-1, with a weak D call TRBD2 (6 bases). The CDR3 is 16 residues long. Trimming stripped 4 bases from V and 7 bases from J, with 20 bases between. Germline V gene data show CDR1 as SGHAT and CDR2 as FQNNGV. DNA for the CDR3: TGTGCCAGCAGCTCCCGACTAGAGGAGGAGGTTAATGAGCAGTTCTTC. Translation: CASSSRLEEEVNEQFF.

There are a few counts of this clonotype. V gene TRBV7-3 combines with J gene TRBJ1-5; 7 nucleotides agree with TRBD1. The CDR3 is 15 residues long. Germline assignment: CDR1 SGHTA and CDR2 FQGTGA. The J segment lost 4 bases and the V segment lost 2 bases, leaving 5 bases of the junction unmatched. The CDR3: CASSLSGTDNQPQHF. The CDR3 coding sequence is TGTGCCAGCAGCTTATCCGGGACAGATAATCAGCCCCAGCATTTT.

This clonotype was detected only once. The gene calls are TRBV6-2 or TRBV6-3 and TRBJ2-7; 7 bases match TRBD2. The CDR3 runs 16 residues. The junction had 11 bases not matched to a gene; V was cut back by 4 bases and J by 2 bases. Germline lookup yields CDR1 MNHEY and CDR2 SVGEGT. CDR3 amino acids: CASSSPPGRGTYEQYF. DNA for the CDR3: TGTGCCAGCAGTTCTCCCCCTGGGAGGGGAACCTACGAGCAGTACTTC.

This clonotype has more than one count but fewer than ten. The genes are TRBV3-1 and TRBJ2-7; 9 nucleotides agree with TRBD1. With V trimmed by 0 bases and J by 1 base, 1 base remained unmatched. The CDR3 sequence is 15 residues long. CDR1 and CDR2 (germline): LGHDT, YNNKEL (reference sequence). CDR3 sequence reads: CASSQDGQGSYEQYF. In DNA form, the CDR3 reads TGTGCCAGCAGCCAAGATGGACAGGGGTCCTACGAGCAGTACTTC.

There are many counts of this clonotype. The chain joins TRBV5-1 to TRBJ2-1; D is perhaps TRBD2 (5 bases). The ends were cut back, 0 bases at V and 10 bases at J, with 14 bases in the middle. The CDR3 has 14 amino acids. Looked up from germline, CDR1 is SGHRS and CDR2 is YFSETQ. The CDR3 region is CASSLVGPPGEQFF. CDR3 bases: TGCGCCAGCAGCTTGGTTGGCCCTCCGGGGGAGCAGTTCTTC.

The gene calls are TRBV7-2 and TRBJ2-5; TRBD1 might be the D (6 bases). Deletions cut 6 bases from V and 2 bases from J, with 16 bases between. This CDR3 region has 15 residues. From germline, CDR1 is SGHTA and CDR2 FQGNSA. CDR3 coding DNA: TGTGCCAGCAGTTTGGGGGCCAGTTTACAAGAGACCCAGTACTTC. This encodes CASSLGASLQETQYF.

This clonotype was observed many times. The chain uses TRBV29-1 and TRBJ1-2; D remains ambiguous. Germline values: CDR1 SQVTM, CDR2 ANQGSEA. Trimming shortened V by 6 bases and J by 0 bases, and 17 bases separated the two germline ends. This CDR3 has 15 residues. CDR3 nucleotide sequence: TGCAGCGTAGCTCCTAAAATGAAAGCTAACTATGGCTACACCTTC. Its protein is CSVAPKMKANYGYTF.

The chain recombines TRBV5-5 with TRBJ1-1, with TRBD1 matching 8 bases. The CDR3 length is 15 residues. Germline trimming cut 0 bases from V and 5 bases from J; bases unmatched to any gene: 6. CDR1 is SGHKS and CDR2 is YYEKEE in the germline V gene (reference sequence). CDR3 sequence: CASSLGPGGGTEAFF. The CDR3 DNA reads TGTGCCAGCAGCTTGGGTCCAGGGGGCGGAACTGAAGCTTTCTTT.

This chain connects TRBV3-1 to TRBJ2-1; D may be TRBD1 (5 bases). The CDR3 consists of 15 residues. Germline values: CDR1 LGHDT, CDR2 YNNKEL (reference sequence). Trimming shortened V by 0 bases and J by 6 bases, and 12 bases separated the two germline ends. CDR3 coding DNA: TGTGCCAGCAGCCAAGAACAGGCTTTGATCAATGAGCAGTTCTTC. It specifies CASSQEQALINEQFF.

This clonotype was counted a few times. The chain recombines TRBV12-5 with TRBJ2-1; D perhaps matches TRBD2 (6 bases). This CDR3 region has 16 residues. Germline loops: CDR1 LGHNT, CDR2 FRNRAP. Trimming removed 0 bases from V and 7 bases from J, with 16 bases in between. CDR3 region: CASGLVVSGLGNEQFF. The CDR3 nucleotides read TGTGCTAGTGGTTTGGTAGTTAGCGGTCTGGGGAATGAGCAGTTCTTC.

The chain has TRBV5-1 and TRBJ2-1; 8 bases line up with TRBD2. Germline assignment: CDR1 SGHRS and CDR2 YFSETQ. Losses at the gene ends were 5 bases for V and 4 bases for J; bases not matched to a gene: 5. CDR3 length equals 14 residues. The CDR3 loop reads CASSIGLAYNEQFF. The CDR3 bases are TGCGCCAGCAGTATAGGACTAGCTTACAATGAGCAGTTCTTC.

This clonotype has at least ten counts. The chain carries TRBV5-1 and TRBJ2-1, with D unresolved. Germline V gene data show CDR1 as SGHRS and CDR2 as YFSETQ. This CDR3 region has 14 residues. The V end lost 0 bases, the J end lost 11 bases, and 15 bases lay between the germline ends. Written as DNA, the CDR3 is TGCGCCAGCAGCTTGGTGCCCCAGGACGGTAAGCAGTTCTTC. It specifies CASSLVPQDGKQFF.

This clonotype occurred a few times. V usage is TRBV4-2 and J usage is TRBJ1-5; TRBD1 agrees at 8 bases. Germline values: CDR1 LGHNA, CDR2 YNFKEQ. The V segment lost 0 bases and the J segment 6 bases; nucleotides outside the gene matches: 7. This CDR3 comprises 16 residues. The CDR3 DNA reads as TGTGCCAGCAGCCAAGAAGGCAGGACAGGGACTCAGCCCCAGCATTTT. As protein: CASSQEGRTGTQPQHF.

V and J are TRBV11-2 and TRBJ2-3; D possibly corresponds to TRBD1 (5 bases). This CDR3 is 17 amino acids long. V was trimmed by 5 bases and J by 6 bases, leaving 24 bases between them. CDR1 SGHAT and CDR2 FQNNGV come from the germline V gene. Written as DNA, the CDR3 is TGTGCCAGCAGCCTCCGACAGAGAACCCTTGGGCCGGATACGCAGTATTTT. It encodes CASSLRQRTLGPDTQYF.

Only a few counts were recorded for this clonotype. The J gene is TRBJ2-1, the V gene TRBV3-1; weak D call: TRBD2 (5 bases). The CDR3 sequence is 11 residues long. Germline V CDR1 and CDR2: LGHDT, YNNKEL (reference sequence). Trimming took 4 bases from V and 12 from J, leaving 10 bases between them. The CDR3 sequence: CASSRELVQFF. Written as DNA, the CDR3 is TGTGCCAGCAGCCGGGAGTTGGTGCAGTTCTTC.

This clonotype was recorded a few times. The rearrangement uses TRBV5-4 and TRBJ1-3; no firm D call. CDR1 and CDR2 (germline): SGHNT, YYREEE (reference sequence). The CDR3 is 15 residues long. The V end was cut by 0 bases, the J end by 1 base, with 8 bases between. This chain's CDR3 is CASSLERQSGNTIYF. The CDR3 bases are TGTGCCAGCAGCTTGGAGCGGCAGTCTGGAAACACCATATATTTT.